Listed below are T cell receptor beta chains from one sample, sequenced in a study of blood T cell repertoires in COVID-19. The data were produced by immunoSEQ multiplex PCR, yet TCRdb's version contains in-frame clones alone and is incomplete. The repertoire holds over 250,000 clones, with around four fifths as singletons. Specimen: peripheral blood. The receptors were sampled from a woman between 50 and 59 years old who had recovered from COVID-19. Each CDR3 is given with its conserved first and last residue. Fields, in order: clone size, D gene, J gene, V gene, CDR3 DNA, CDR3 protein. The D gene is left open where the match is weak. Rows give clone size only sometimes, using once, few, many, or a class for an expanded clone.

- | - | TRBJ2-1 | TRBV27 | TGTGCCAGCCGATCATACGGGGACTGGGGGAAAGTAATTAGCAATGAGCAGTTCTTC | CASRSYGDWGKVISNEQFF
- | - | TRBJ2-7 | TRBV25-1 | TGTGCCAGCAGCCGGGGTACCCACTACGAGCAGTACTTC | CASSRGTHYEQYF
once | - | TRBJ1-1 | TRBV4-3 | TGCGCCAGCAGCCATGCCCAATTCCTCACAACAAAACCAGTAACTGAAGCTTTCTTT | CASSHAQFLTTKPVTEAFF
- | - | TRBJ1-2 | TRBV5-4 | TGTGCCAGCAGCTTGGACAGTCGCCCGGACTATGGCTACACCTTC | CASSLDSRPDYGYTF
- | - | TRBJ1-2 | TRBV18 | TGTGCCAGCTCACCGACCCAAGGTAGCAACTATGGCTACACCTTC | CASSPTQGSNYGYTF
- | - | TRBJ1-2 | TRBV27 | TGTGCCAGCAGTTTAGAGGGATTCGGTGGCTACACCTTC | CASSLEGFGGYTF
- | - | TRBJ1-1 | TRBV27 | TGTGCCAGCAGTCTTAGGGGCACAGGGCTGTTCTTT | CASSLRGTGLFF
few | - | TRBJ2-1 | TRBV6-2/TRBV6-3 | TGTGCCAGCAGTTACTCGGACAGCAATGAGCAGTTCTTC | CASSYSDSNEQFF
- | - | TRBJ1-2 | TRBV6-5 | TGTGCCAGCAATCTACGCGAGACAGGCTACACCTTC | CASNLRETGYTF
few | TRBD2 | TRBJ2-5 | TRBV30 | TGTGCCTGGAGTCCCTCGGCTAGCGGGGGTCAAACCCAGTACTTC | CAWSPSASGGQTQYF
- | - | TRBJ1-3 | TRBV7-2 | TGTGCCAGCAGCCCTCAGGGGCTCTCTGGAAACACCATATATTTT | CASSPQGLSGNTIYF
- | - | TRBJ1-6 | TRBV4-3 | TGCGCCAGCAGCGCTGGATGGTCGGGATCACCCCTCCACTTT | CASSAGWSGSPLHF
- | TRBD1 | TRBJ1-6 | TRBV7-2 | TGTGCCAGCAGCCCCTGGACAGGGGATATGAGTTCACCCCTCCACTTT | CASSPWTGDMSSPLHF
- | - | TRBJ2-7 | TRBV27 | TGTGCCAGCAGTTTATCGCCTAGCCTCTCCTACGAGCAGTACTTC | CASSLSPSLSYEQYF